Below, 6 T cell receptor beta chains from the same sample are listed, as sequenced in a study of shared clonotypes between healthy human individuals. TCRdb's table, derived via immunoSEQ multiplex PCR, lists solely in-frame clones and lacks some. The table lists about 960,000 clones, about 80% of them singletons. The sample was memory CD4+ T cells sorted from blood. Described subset: CD45RA-negative fraction. These receptors were obtained from a man between 18 and 29 years old in good health.

A remark on this clone: Other DNA sequences within the sample encode an identical CDR3. The CDR3 DNA is TGTGCCAGCAGCCGGACAGGGAACACCGGGGAGCTGTTTTTT. This codes for CASSRTGNTGELFF. The V call is TRBV6-1, the J call TRBJ2-2; 7 positions match TRBD1. Trimming at V came to 6 bases and at J to 1 base, leaving 2 bases not matched to a gene. Germline-derived CDR1 and CDR2 are MNHNS and SASEGT. The CDR3 runs to 14 residues.

This sequence joins TRBV6-6 and TRBJ1-6; D is ambiguous. The CDR3 runs 14 residues. V was trimmed by 6 bases and J by 0 bases, leaving 6 bases between them. Looked up from germline, CDR1 is MNHNY and CDR2 is SVGAGI (reference sequence). The CDR3 here is CASSPSSYNSPLHF. The CDR3 region has the DNA TGTGCCAGCAGCCCCAGCTCCTATAATTCACCCCTCCACTTT.

The chain recombines TRBV19 with TRBJ2-7, with 7 bases aligning to TRBD1. The V gene's germline CDR1 is LNHDA and CDR2 SQIVND (reference sequence). The CDR3 spans 16 residues. J was trimmed by 1 base and V by 9 bases; bases with no gene match: 15. The CDR3 is CARKQPNRDRSYEQYF. The CDR3 DNA is TGTGCCAGAAAACAACCTAACCGGGACAGATCCTACGAGCAGTACTTC.

The CDR3 DNA follows: TGTGCCAGTAGTAGCCCCCGGGGACGCGCTGGAAACACCATATATTTT. This sequence encodes CASSSPRGRAGNTIYF. The V gene is TRBV19, the J gene TRBJ1-3, with D perhaps TRBD1 (5 bases). Looked up from germline, CDR1 is LNHDA and CDR2 is SQIVND (reference sequence). The CDR3 consists of 16 residues. Trimming took 4 bases from V and 2 from J, leaving 15 bases between them.

This clone appeared a single time. This chain uses TRBV2 with TRBJ2-1, with no clear D. Trimming stripped 2 bases from V and 4 bases from J, with 6 bases between. From germline, CDR1 is SNHLY and CDR2 FYNNEI. There are 13 residues in the CDR3. As DNA, the CDR3 is TGTGCCAGCAGTGAACCCCAGTACAATGAGCAGTTCTTC. Its translation: CASSEPQYNEQFF.

The rearrangement joins TRBV9 to TRBJ2-1; 11 nucleotides match TRBD1. This CDR3 contains 15 residues. Germline V gives CDR1 SGDLS, CDR2 YYNGEE. Germline trimming cut 1 base from V and 5 bases from J; bases unmatched to any gene: 2. The CDR3 region has the DNA TGTGCCAGCAGCGTATGGGACAGGGGGGACAATGAGCAGTTCTTC. Amino acid sequence: CASSVWDRGDNEQFF.